A selection of T cell receptor beta chains follows, all from one sample in a study of cytomegalovirus exposure and HLA in healthy donors. Generated by immunoSEQ multiplex PCR, the TCRdb table keeps only in-frame clones and is missing some. The sample contains 150,000 or so clones, roughly four fifths of which appear only once. Sequenced sample: PBMCs. These receptors were taken from a female donor in good health and CMV-seronegative. Each CDR3 is given with its conserved first and last residue. Expanded clones get a size class; other rows say once, few or many, or leave the size out.

TRBJ1-4 | TRBV6-5 | . | 14 | CASTTDRFNEKLFF
TRBJ1-1 | TRBV12-5 | once | 15 | CASGPQGALNTEAFF
TRBJ2-7 | TRBV5-6 | . | 13 | CASSQGGSYEQYF
TRBJ2-7 | TRBV6-5 | . | 11 | CASSYNSEQYF
TRBJ1-1 | TRBV19 | . | 16 | CASSVGGGTGNTEAFF
TRBJ2-5 | TRBV27 | . | 13 | CASSRDIQETQYF
TRBJ1-2 | TRBV10-3 | . | 13 | CAIRSTGDYGYTF
TRBJ2-1 | TRBV30 | . | 10 | CAWRKLEQFF
TRBJ1-5 | TRBV7-2 | few | 15 | CASSYTRGHNQPQHF
TRBJ1-1 | TRBV28 | once | 16 | CASSSPGTDMNTEAFF
TRBJ2-5 | TRBV5-8 | . | 15 | CASSLEGQRQETQYF
TRBJ1-4 | TRBV4-1 | . | 15 | CASSRVSPKAEKLFF
TRBJ1-1 | TRBV4-1 | . | 16 | CASSHHIQGVNTEAFF
TRBJ2-7 | TRBV7-2 | . | 15 | CASSLFFAGIYEQYF
TRBJ2-3 | TRBV5-1 | . | 14 | CASSLGQGVDTQYF
TRBJ1-1 | TRBV27 | . | 15 | CASSLFGREGTEAFF
TRBJ1-5 | TRBV6-1 | . | 12 | CASRENNQPQHF
TRBJ1-4 | TRBV28 | . | 15 | CASSLSGQGDEKLFF
TRBJ1-1 | TRBV5-4 | few | 14 | CASSLDREDTEAFF
TRBJ1-1 | TRBV5-6 | few | 17 | CASSLAWRGPMNTEAFF
TRBJ2-7 | TRBV9 | . | 14 | CASSVVPESYEQYF
. | TRBV4-1 | . | 13 | CASSQEGVYEQYF
TRBJ1-6 | TRBV6-1 | . | 14 | CASSPAGGHSPLHF
TRBJ2-7 | TRBV5-1 | . | 17 | CASSGKISGSSSYEQYF
TRBJ2-1 | TRBV5-1 | . | 15 | CASSLGGRTINEQFF
TRBJ2-1 | TRBV9 | . | 15 | CASSAGLAGDNEQFF
TRBJ2-7 | TRBV7-2 | . | 15 | CASSVPGQRTYEQYF
TRBJ2-2 | TRBV7-3 | . | 15 | CASSPGTKGSGELFF
TRBJ2-7 | TRBV28 | . | 16 | CASNDPRRGRADEQYF
TRBJ2-1 | TRBV6-4 | . | 12 | CASSAGPNEQFF
. | TRBV6-4 | . | 14 | CASARFENSYEQYF
TRBJ2-7 | TRBV28 | . | 17 | CASSSPTEKIWMYEQYF
TRBJ2-7 | TRBV2 | . | 14 | CASGSSLSSYEQYF
TRBJ1-1 | TRBV6-5 | . | 15 | CASSTDHRANTEAFF
TRBJ2-1 | TRBV2 | . | 14 | CASSLSQGAGEQFF
TRBJ1-2 | TRBV6-5 | . | 12 | CASSPGGSGYTF
TRBJ1-1 | TRBV2 | . | 12 | CASQAGHTEAFF
TRBJ2-1 | TRBV28 | . | 16 | CASSWGRASGSSEQFF
TRBJ1-6 | TRBV2 | . | 14 | CASRADRGGSPLHF
TRBJ2-3 | TRBV6-1 | once | 17 | CASSESPPGGGTDTQYF
TRBJ2-1 | TRBV5-4 | few | 12 | CASSRSYNEQFF
TRBJ2-1 | TRBV27 | . | 12 | CASTAGYNEQFF
TRBJ2-7 | TRBV11-2 | . | 15 | CASHRGRGISYEQYF
TRBJ2-7 | TRBV7-9 | . | 14 | CASSLAGTDYEQYF
. | TRBV7-3 | once | 14 | CASSLAGDYYEQYF
TRBJ2-2 | TRBV6-5 | once | 15 | CASSYGTAVTGELFF
TRBJ1-1 | TRBV6-1 | . | 12 | CASSHQGTEAFF
TRBJ1-6 | TRBV27 | . | 13 | CASSLFPRGPPHF
TRBJ2-5 | TRBV5-4 | . | 20 | CASSLVSLAGVWGTQETQYF
TRBJ1-4 | TRBV4-2 | . | 16 | CASSLAGRTAQEKLFF
TRBJ1-4 | TRBV7-2 | . | 17 | CASSLRGPTGRAEKLFF
TRBJ1-3 | TRBV6-5 | . | 14 | CASRLGTAGNTIYF